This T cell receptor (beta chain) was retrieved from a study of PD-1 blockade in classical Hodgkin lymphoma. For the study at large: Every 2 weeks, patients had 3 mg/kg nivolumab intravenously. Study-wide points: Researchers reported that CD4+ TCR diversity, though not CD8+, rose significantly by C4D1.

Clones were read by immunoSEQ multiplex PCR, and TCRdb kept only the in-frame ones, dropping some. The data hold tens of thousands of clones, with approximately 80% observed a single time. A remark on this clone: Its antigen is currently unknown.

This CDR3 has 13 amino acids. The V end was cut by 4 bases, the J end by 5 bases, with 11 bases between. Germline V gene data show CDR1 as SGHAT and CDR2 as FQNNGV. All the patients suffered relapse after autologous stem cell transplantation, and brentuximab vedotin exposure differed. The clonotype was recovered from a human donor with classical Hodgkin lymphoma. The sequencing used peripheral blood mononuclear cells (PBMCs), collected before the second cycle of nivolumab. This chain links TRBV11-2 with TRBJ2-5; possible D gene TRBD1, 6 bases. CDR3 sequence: CASSSRGTETQYF. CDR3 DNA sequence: TGTGCCAGCAGCTCAAGGGGGACGGAGACCCAGTACTTC.